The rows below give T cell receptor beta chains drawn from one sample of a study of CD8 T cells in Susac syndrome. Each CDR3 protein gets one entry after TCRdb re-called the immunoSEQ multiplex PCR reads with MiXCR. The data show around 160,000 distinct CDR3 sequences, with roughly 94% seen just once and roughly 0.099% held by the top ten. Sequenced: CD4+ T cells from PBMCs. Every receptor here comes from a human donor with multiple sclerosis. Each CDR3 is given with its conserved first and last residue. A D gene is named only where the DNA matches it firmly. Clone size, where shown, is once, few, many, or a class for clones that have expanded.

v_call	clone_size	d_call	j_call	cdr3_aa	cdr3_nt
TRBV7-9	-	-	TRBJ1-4	CASRPTENEKLFF	TGTGCCAGCCGCCCCACGGAAAATGAAAAACTGTTTTTT
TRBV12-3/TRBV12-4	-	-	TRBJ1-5	CASSPQGTSNQPQHF	TGTGCCAGCAGTCCCCAGGGGACCAGCAATCAGCCCCAGCATTTT
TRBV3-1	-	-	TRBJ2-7	CASSHFYEQYF	TGTGCCAGCAGCCACTTCTACGAGCAGTACTTC
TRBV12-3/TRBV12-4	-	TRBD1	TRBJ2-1	CASSPDRGQGNEQFF	TGTGCCAGCAGTCCCGACAGGGGGCAGGGCAATGAGCAGTTCTTC
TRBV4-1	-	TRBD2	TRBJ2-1	CASSPTSGIDDEQFF	TGCGCCAGCAGCCCCACTAGCGGGATTGACGATGAGCAGTTCTTC
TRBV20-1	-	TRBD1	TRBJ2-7	CSASRDRGLEQYF	TGCAGTGCTAGCCGGGACAGGGGGCTCGAGCAGTACTTC
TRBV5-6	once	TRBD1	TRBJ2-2	CASSLARQGAGTGELFF	TGTGCCAGCAGCTTGGCCAGGCAGGGGGCTGGTACCGGGGAGCTGTTTTTT
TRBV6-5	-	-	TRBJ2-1	CASSYSAGSEQFF	TGTGCCAGCAGTTACTCGGCAGGGAGTGAGCAGTTCTTC
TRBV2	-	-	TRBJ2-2	CASSEQDLVAGELFF	TGTGCCAGCAGTGAACAGGACCTGGTAGCCGGGGAGCTGTTTTTT
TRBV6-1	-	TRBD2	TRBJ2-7	CASSPGTSGSSYEQYF	TGTGCCAGCAGTCCCGGGACTAGCGGGAGCTCCTACGAGCAGTACTTC
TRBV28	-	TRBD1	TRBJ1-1	CASRSNRGWAEAFF	TGTGCCAGCAGGTCGAACAGGGGGTGGGCTGAAGCTTTCTTT
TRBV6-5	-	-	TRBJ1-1	CASSYPDSLSAFF	TGTGCCAGCAGTTACCCCGACAGCCTGAGCGCTTTCTTT
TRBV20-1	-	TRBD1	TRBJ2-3	CSAAGQDRKYF	TGCAGTGCCGCGGGACAGGACCGGAAGTATTTT
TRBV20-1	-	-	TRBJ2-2	CSARTPGRNTGELFF	TGCAGTGCTAGAACCCCGGGGCGGAACACCGGGGAGCTGTTTTTT
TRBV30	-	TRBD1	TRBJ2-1	CAWSTGGYYNEQFF	TGTGCCTGGTCGACAGGGGGCTACTACAATGAGCAGTTCTTC
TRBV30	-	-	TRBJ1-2	CAWETAWGGYTF	TGTGCCTGGGAAACTGCGTGGGGTGGCTACACCTTC
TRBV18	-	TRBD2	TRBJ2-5	CASSPGLVIETQYF	TGTGCCAGCTCACCAGGACTAGTGATAGAGACCCAGTACTTC
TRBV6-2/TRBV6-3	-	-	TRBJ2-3	CASSYAVRESTDTQYF	TGTGCCAGCAGTTACGCAGTCAGGGAGAGCACAGATACGCAGTATTTT
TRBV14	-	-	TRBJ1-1	CASSRDNLVEAFF	TGTGCCAGCAGCCGGGATAATCTGGTTGAAGCTTTCTTT
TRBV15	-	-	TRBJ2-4	CATSRDSRDIQYF	TGTGCCACCAGCAGAGATTCTAGGGACATTCAGTACTTC
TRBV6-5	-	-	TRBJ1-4	CASRTRTGGSEKLFF	TGTGCCAGCAGAACTAGGACCGGGGGTAGCGAAAAACTGTTTTTT
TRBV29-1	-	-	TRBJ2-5	CSVEGLGQETQYF	TGCAGCGTTGAGGGCTTGGGCCAAGAGACCCAGTACTTC
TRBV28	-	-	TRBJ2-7	CASRTPYEQYF	TGTGCCAGCAGGACCCCCTACGAGCAGTACTTC
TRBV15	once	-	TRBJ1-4	CATSRATLNRGEKLFF	TGTGCCACCAGCAGAGCGACATTGAACCGAGGGGAAAAACTGTTTTTT
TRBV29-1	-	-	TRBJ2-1	CSVEIAHNMEQFF	TGCAGCGTTGAAATCGCCCACAACATGGAGCAGTTCTTC
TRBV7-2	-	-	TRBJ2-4	CASQRSAGENIQYF	TGTGCCAGCCAACGCAGTGCGGGCGAAAACATTCAGTACTTC
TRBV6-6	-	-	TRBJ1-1	CASSQLQGNTEAFF	TGTGCCAGCAGCCAGCTTCAGGGGAACACTGAAGCTTTCTTT
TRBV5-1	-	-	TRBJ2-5	CASSFNTQETQYF	TGCGCCAGCAGCTTTAATACCCAAGAGACCCAGTACTTC
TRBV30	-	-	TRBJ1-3	CAWSTYGNTIYF	TGTGCCTGGAGTACTTACGGAAACACCATATATTTT
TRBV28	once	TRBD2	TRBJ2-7	CASRSRAGGYEQYF	TGTGCCAGCAGGAGCCGAGCGGGAGGCTACGAGCAGTACTTC
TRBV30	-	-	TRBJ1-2	CAWSVGVIYGYTF	TGTGCCTGGAGTGTAGGGGTTATCTATGGCTACACCTTC
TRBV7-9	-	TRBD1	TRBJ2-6	CASSSGTGVPGANVLTF	TGTGCCAGCAGTTCCGGGACAGGGGTTCCTGGGGCCAACGTCCTGACTTTC
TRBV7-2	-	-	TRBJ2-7	CASSLARDYEQYF	TGTGCCAGCAGCTTAGCGCGGGATTACGAGCAGTACTTC
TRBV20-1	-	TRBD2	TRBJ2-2	CSAGGGSGFGELFF	TGCAGTGCCGGCGGCGGGAGCGGTTTCGGGGAGCTGTTTTTT
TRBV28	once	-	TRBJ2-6	CASSHVEEANVLTF	TGTGCCAGCAGCCACGTCGAGGAGGCCAACGTCCTGACTTTC
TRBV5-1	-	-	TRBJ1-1	CASSLVPENTEAFF	TGCGCCAGCAGCTTGGTGCCCGAGAACACTGAAGCTTTCTTT
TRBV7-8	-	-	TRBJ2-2	CASSLGAARGNTGELFF	TGTGCCAGCAGCTTAGGAGCGGCCCGAGGGAACACCGGGGAGCTGTTTTTT
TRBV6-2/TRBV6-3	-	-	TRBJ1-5	CASSTLLADGPQHF	TGTGCCAGCAGCACCCTACTGGCGGACGGTCCCCAGCATTTT
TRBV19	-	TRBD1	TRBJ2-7	CASSTPWTGGYEQYF	TGTGCCAGTAGTACTCCCTGGACAGGGGGCTACGAGCAGTACTTC
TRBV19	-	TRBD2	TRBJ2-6	CASTLSGIPGANVLTF	TGTGCCAGTACTCTTAGCGGGATCCCCGGGGCCAACGTCCTGACTTTC
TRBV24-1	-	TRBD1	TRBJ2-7	CATSDPKVGQGEQYF	TGTGCCACCAGTGATCCTAAAGTTGGACAGGGCGAGCAGTACTTC
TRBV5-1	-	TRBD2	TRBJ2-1	CASSFLFGAGGSDEQFF	TGCGCCAGCAGCTTCCTGTTTGGGGCGGGAGGATCGGACGAGCAGTTCTTC
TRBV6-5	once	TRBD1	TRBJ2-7	CASSSRTGGFEQYF	TGTGCCAGCAGCTCCCGGACAGGGGGTTTCGAGCAGTACTTC
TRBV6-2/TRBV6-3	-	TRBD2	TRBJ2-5	CASRLAGVTETQYF	TGTGCCAGCAGACTAGCGGGAGTAACAGAGACCCAGTACTTC
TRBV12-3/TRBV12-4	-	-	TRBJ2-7	CASSFWGRTYEQYF	TGTGCCAGCAGTTTTTGGGGGAGAACATACGAGCAGTACTTC
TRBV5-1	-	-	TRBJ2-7	CASSPDTRNYEQYF	TGCGCCAGCAGCCCCGACACCCGGAACTACGAGCAGTACTTC